This entry lists 14 T cell receptor beta chains sequenced from one sample in a study of blood T cell repertoires in COVID-19. TCRdb's table, derived via immunoSEQ multiplex PCR, lists solely in-frame clones and lacks some. Among roughly 670,000 clones listed, about nine tenths were seen once. Sequencing used peripheral blood. These receptors all stem from a woman between 18 and 30 years old with acute or convalescent COVID-19.

V gene TRBV14 combines with J gene TRBJ2-1; TRBD1 aligns across 8 bases. V lost 1 base to trimming and J lost 8 bases; unmatched junction nucleotides: 13. The CDR3 extends over 17 amino acids. Germline V gives CDR1 SGHDN, CDR2 FVKESK. As DNA, the CDR3 is TGTGCCAGCAGCCAAGCTTACAGGGGGTTGGCTTGGGATGAGCAGTTCTTC. This encodes CASSQAYRGLAWDEQFF.

The chain uses TRBV30 and TRBJ1-2; D perhaps matches TRBD1 (5 bases). Germline assignment: CDR1 GTSNPN and CDR2 SVGIG (reference sequence). This CDR3 region has 13 residues. Trimming left V 0 bases short and J 2 bases short, with 7 bases between. CDR3 bases: TGTGCCTGGAGTGTAAGACAGAACTATGGCTACACCTTC. Translating it yields CAWSVRQNYGYTF.

The chain uses TRBV19 and TRBJ1-2; D gene ambiguous. CDR1 LNHDA and CDR2 SQIVND come from the germline V gene (reference sequence). The V and J ends lost 6 bases and 7 bases respectively, with 21 bases between them. This CDR3 region has 15 residues. CDR3: CASRKPSRVAGGYTF. CDR3 coding DNA: TGTGCCAGTAGAAAACCTTCCCGCGTGGCGGGTGGCTACACCTTC.

The V call is TRBV18, the J call TRBJ1-1, with D perhaps matching TRBD1 (6 bases). In germline, CDR1 is KGHSH, CDR2 LQKENI. This CDR3 is built from 15 residues. Deletions cut 4 bases from V and 10 bases from J, with 22 bases between. The CDR3 loop is CASSRTPVTGERAFF. DNA of the CDR3: TGTGCCAGCTCACGAACCCCGGTGACAGGTGAAAGAGCTTTCTTT.

The chain uses TRBV5-1 and TRBJ1-2; the D gene is possibly TRBD1 (5 bases). Trimming removed 0 bases at V and 1 base at J, with 7 bases between. This CDR3 is 14 amino acids long. In germline, CDR1 is SGHRS, CDR2 YFSETQ. CDR3 sequence (DNA): TGCGCCAGCAGCTTGGGGACACTTAACTATGGCTACACCTTC. This codes for CASSLGTLNYGYTF.

The chain links TRBV6-5 to TRBJ1-1, with D possibly being TRBD1 (5 bases). Trimming removed 0 bases at V and 3 bases at J, with 11 bases between. The CDR3 is made up of 15 amino acids. Per germline, CDR1 MNHEY and CDR2 SVGAGI. The CDR3 nucleotides are TGTGCCAGCAGTTACTCAGGGGTATCTGACACTGAAGCTTTCTTT. It specifies CASSYSGVSDTEAFF.

The genes are TRBV9 and TRBJ2-5, with 8 bases fitting TRBD2. Germline V gives CDR1 SGDLS, CDR2 YYNGEE. This CDR3 region has 15 residues. Unmatched junction bases numbered 9, after V lost 3 bases and J lost 5 bases. CDR3 sequence: CASSASGGAYETQYF. The CDR3 bases are TGTGCCAGCAGCGCTTCCGGGGGGGCCTATGAGACCCAGTACTTC. The variable domain in full, with the rest retrieved from reference TRBV9 and TRBJ2-5, is DSGVTQTPKHLITATGQRVTLRCSPRSGDLSVYWYQQSLDQGLQFLIQYYNGEERAKGNILERFSAQQFPDLHSELNLSSLELGDSALYFCASSASGGAYETQYFGPGTRLLVL.

The V and J genes are TRBV5-1 and TRBJ2-1, with 7 bases that match TRBD1. Germline V gives CDR1 SGHRS, CDR2 YFSETQ. The ends lost 4 bases at V and 2 bases at J; junction bases unmatched: 15. This CDR3 is 18 amino acids long. CDR3 in DNA: TGCGCCAGCAGCCCCGGACAGGACCAGGGACGACCCTACAATGAGCAGTTCTTC. Translated: CASSPGQDQGRPYNEQFF.

The rearrangement uses TRBV7-2 and TRBJ2-7, with D possibly matching TRBD1 (6 bases). Per the germline V gene, CDR1 is SGHTA and CDR2 is FQGNSA. V was clipped by 5 bases and J by 7 bases, with 18 bases between them. The CDR3 loop spans 14 amino acids. CDR3 bases: TGTGCCAGCAGCCCGGGACATGGGCCGTGGGAGCAGTACTTC. It is translated as CASSPGHGPWEQYF.

This chain connects TRBV5-1 to TRBJ1-1; D might be TRBD1 (5 bases). Deletions cut 6 bases from V and 1 base from J, with 10 bases between. CDR1 SGHRS and CDR2 YFSETQ come from the germline V gene. This CDR3 has 13 amino acids. This chain's CDR3 is CASIGEGNTEAFF. The CDR3 coding sequence is TGCGCCAGCATAGGGGAGGGGAACACTGAAGCTTTCTTT. The full variable domain, rest sourced from reference TRBV5-1 and TRBJ1-1, is KAGVTQTPRYLIKTRGQQVTLSCSPISGHRSVSWYQQTPGQGLQFLFEYFSETQRNKGNFPGRFSGRQFSNSRSEMNVSTLELGDSALYLCASIGEGNTEAFFGQGTRLTVV.

This rearrangement joins TRBV7-2 to TRBJ2-7; D unresolved. Germline V gene data show CDR1 as SGHTA and CDR2 as FQGNSA. V was shortened by 5 bases and J by 4 bases, with 12 bases between the two germline ends. The CDR3 totals 13 residues. The CDR3: CASSPSLLYEQYF. The CDR3 nucleotides are TGTGCCAGCAGCCCTAGTTTGCTGTACGAGCAGTACTTC.

The V gene is TRBV3-1 (or the pseudogene TRBV3-2), the J gene TRBJ2-1; D perhaps matches TRBD2 (6 bases). Germline CDR1 is LGHDT and CDR2 is YNNKEL (reference sequence). The V and J ends lost 2 bases and 9 bases respectively, with 20 bases between them. The CDR3 is 16 residues long. DNA for the CDR3: TGTGCCAGCAGCCAAAGATTGGGGGATTTGCGGGGTGAGCAGTTCTTC. Its translation: CASSQRLGDLRGEQFF.

Concerning this clone itself: A junction boundary mismatches the germline segment, possibly from a read error. The chain links TRBV18 to TRBJ1-2; 9 bases line up with TRBD1. The germline gives CDR1 KGHSH, CDR2 LQKENI. The CDR3 extends over 14 amino acids. The CDR3 bases are TGTGCCAGCTTACCACAGGGGGCTAGCTATGGCTACACCTTC. It yields the protein CASLPQGASYGYTF.

The chain couples TRBV7-3 to TRBJ2-7; possibly TRBD1 for D (5 bases). The germline V gene has CDR1 SGHTA and CDR2 FQGTGA. The CDR3 totals 13 residues. Trimming took 2 bases from V and 3 from J, leaving 8 bases between them. CDR3 in DNA: TGTGCCAGCAGCTTACGGCAGGGCTACGAGCAGTACTTC. Encoded protein: CASSLRQGYEQYF. The full variable domain, its missing parts supplied by reference TRBV7-3 and TRBJ2-7, is GAGVSQTPSNKVTEKGKYVELRCDPISGHTALYWYRQSLGQGPEFLIYFQGTGAADDSGLPNDRFFAVRPEGSVSTLKIQRTERGDSAVYLCASSLRQGYEQYFGPGTRLTVT.